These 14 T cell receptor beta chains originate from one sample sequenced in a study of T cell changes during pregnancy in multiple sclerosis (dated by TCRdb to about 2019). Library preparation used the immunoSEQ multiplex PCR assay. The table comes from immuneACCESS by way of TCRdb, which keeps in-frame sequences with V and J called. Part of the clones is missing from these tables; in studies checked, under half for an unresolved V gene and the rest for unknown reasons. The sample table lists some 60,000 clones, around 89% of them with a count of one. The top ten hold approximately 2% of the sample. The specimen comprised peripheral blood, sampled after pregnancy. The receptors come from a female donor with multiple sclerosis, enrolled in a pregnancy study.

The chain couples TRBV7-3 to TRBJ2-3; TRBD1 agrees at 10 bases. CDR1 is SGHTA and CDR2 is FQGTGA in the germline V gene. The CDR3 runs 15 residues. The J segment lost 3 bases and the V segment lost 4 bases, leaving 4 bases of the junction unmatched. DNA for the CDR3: TGTGCCAGCAGCTATTCGGGACAGGGGACAGATACGCAGTATTTT. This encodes CASSYSGQGTDTQYF. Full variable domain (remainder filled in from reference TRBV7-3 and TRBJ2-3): GAGVSQTPSNKVTEKGKYVELRCDPISGHTALYWYRQSLGQGPEFLIYFQGTGAADDSGLPNDRFFAVRPEGSVSTLKIQRTERGDSAVYLCASSYSGQGTDTQYFGPGTRLTVL.

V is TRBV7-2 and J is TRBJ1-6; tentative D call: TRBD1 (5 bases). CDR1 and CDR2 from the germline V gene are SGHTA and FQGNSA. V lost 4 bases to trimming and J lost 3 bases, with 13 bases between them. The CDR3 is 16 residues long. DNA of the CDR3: TGTGCCAGCAGCTCGGGGGGGAACATCTATAATTCACCCCTCCACTTT. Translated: CASSSGGNIYNSPLHF.

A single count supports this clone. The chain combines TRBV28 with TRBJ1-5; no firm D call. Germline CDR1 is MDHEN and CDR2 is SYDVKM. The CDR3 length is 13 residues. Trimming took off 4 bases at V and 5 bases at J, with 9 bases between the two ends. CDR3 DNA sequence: TGTGCCAGCAGTTCTCACAGTGATCAGCCCCAGCATTTT. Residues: CASSSHSDQPQHF.

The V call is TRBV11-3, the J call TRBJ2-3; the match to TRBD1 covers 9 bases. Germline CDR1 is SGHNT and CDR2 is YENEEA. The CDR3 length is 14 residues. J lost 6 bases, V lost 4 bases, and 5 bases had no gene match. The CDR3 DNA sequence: TGTGCCAGCAGCTCCCGGGACAGGGCGGATACGCAGTATTTT. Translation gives CASSSRDRADTQYF.

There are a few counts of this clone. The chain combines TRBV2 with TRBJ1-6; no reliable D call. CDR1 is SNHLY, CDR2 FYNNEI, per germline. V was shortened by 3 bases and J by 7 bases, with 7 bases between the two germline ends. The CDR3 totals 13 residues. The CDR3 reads CASSDSQNSPLHF. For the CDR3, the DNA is TGTGCCAGCAGTGACTCACAGAATTCACCCCTCCACTTT.

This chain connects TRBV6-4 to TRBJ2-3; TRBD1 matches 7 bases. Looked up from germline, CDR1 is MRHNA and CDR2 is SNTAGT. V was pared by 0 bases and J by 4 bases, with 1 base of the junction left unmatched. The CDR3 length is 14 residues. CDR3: CASSDSTGPDTQYF. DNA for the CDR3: TGTGCCAGCAGTGACTCGACAGGGCCAGATACGCAGTATTTT.

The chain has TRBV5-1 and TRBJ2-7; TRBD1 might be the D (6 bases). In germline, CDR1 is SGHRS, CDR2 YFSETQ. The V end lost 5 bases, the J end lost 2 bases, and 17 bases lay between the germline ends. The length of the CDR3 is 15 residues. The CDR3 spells CASSVTGLRTYEQYF. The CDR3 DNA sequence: TGCGCCAGCAGTGTGACAGGCCTCCGGACCTACGAGCAGTACTTC.

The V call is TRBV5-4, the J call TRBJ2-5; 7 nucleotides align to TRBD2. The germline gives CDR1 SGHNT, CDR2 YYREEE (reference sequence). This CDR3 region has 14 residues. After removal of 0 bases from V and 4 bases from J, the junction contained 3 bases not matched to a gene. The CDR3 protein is CASSLGASGETQYF. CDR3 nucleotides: TGTGCCAGCAGCTTGGGTGCTAGCGGAGAGACCCAGTACTTC.

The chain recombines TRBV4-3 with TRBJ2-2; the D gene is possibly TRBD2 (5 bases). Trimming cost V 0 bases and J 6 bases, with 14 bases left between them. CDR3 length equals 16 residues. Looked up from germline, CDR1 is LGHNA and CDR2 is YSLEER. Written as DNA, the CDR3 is TGCGCCAGCAGCCAAGATGGCTTTCCGGGGTCCGGGGAGCTGTTTTTT. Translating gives CASSQDGFPGSGELFF.

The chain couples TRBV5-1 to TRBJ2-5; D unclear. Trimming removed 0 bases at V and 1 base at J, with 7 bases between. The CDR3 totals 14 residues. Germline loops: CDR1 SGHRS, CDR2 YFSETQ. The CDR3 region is CASSLESSQETQYF. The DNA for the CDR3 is TGCGCCAGCAGCTTGGAATCGAGCCAAGAGACCCAGTACTTC.

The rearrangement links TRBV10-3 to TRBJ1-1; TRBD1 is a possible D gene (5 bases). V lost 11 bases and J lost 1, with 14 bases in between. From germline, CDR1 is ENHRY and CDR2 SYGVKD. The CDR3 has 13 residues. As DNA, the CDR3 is TGTGCCTCCCAGGGTCCGGGGAACACTGAAGCTTTCTTT. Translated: CASQGPGNTEAFF.

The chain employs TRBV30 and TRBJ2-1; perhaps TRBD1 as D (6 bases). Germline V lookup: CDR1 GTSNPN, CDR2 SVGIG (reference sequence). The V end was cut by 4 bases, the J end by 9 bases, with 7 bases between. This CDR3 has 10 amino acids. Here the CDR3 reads CAWIGGEQFF. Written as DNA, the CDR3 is TGTGCCTGGATAGGGGGTGAGCAGTTCTTC.

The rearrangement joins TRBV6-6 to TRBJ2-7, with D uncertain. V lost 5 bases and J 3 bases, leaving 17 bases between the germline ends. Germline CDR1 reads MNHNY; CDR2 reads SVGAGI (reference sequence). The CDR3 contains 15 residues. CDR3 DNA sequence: TGTGCCAGCAGTCCCTGGGCGCAGGCAATCTACGAGCAGTACTTC. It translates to CASSPWAQAIYEQYF.

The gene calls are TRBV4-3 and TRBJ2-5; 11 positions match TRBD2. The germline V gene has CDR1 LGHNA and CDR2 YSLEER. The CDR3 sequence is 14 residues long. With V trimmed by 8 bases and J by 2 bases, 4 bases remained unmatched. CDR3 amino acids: CASAVAGGQETQYF. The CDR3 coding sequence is TGCGCCAGCGCCGTAGCGGGGGGGCAAGAGACCCAGTACTTC.